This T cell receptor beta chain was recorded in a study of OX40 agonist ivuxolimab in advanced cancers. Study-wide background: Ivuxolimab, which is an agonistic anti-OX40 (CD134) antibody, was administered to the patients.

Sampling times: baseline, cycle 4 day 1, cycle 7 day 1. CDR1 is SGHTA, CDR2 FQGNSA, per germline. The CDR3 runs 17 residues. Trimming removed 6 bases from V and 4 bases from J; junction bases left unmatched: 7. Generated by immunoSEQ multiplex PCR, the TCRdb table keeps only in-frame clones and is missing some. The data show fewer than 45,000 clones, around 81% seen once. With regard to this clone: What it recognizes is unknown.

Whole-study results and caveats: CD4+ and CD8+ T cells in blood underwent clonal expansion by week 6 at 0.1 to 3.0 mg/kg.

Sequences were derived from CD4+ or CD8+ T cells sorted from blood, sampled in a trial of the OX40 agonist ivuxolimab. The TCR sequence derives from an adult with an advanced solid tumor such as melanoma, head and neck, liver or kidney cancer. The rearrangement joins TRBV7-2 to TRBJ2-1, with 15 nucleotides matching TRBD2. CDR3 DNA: TGTGCCAGCAGGGGGACTAGCGGGAGGTTCCGATACAATGAGCAGTTCTTC. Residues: CASRGTSGRFRYNEQFF.